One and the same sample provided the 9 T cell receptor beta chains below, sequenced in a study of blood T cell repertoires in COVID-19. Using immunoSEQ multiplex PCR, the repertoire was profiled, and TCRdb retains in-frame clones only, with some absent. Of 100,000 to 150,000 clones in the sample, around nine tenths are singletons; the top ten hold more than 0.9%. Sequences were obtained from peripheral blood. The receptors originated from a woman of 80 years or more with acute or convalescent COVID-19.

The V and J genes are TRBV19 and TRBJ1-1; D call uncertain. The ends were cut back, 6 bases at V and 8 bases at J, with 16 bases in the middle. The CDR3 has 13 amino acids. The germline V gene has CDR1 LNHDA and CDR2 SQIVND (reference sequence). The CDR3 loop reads CASSSLTGSEAFF. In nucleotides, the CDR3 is TGTGCCAGTAGCTCCCTGACGGGTTCGGAAGCTTTCTTT.

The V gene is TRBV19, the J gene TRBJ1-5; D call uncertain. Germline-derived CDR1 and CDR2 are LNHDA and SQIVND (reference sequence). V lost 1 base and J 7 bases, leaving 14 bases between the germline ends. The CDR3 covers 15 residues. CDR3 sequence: CASSIVGRSGQPQHF. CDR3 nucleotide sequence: TGTGCCAGTAGTATAGTAGGCAGGTCGGGACAGCCCCAGCATTTT.

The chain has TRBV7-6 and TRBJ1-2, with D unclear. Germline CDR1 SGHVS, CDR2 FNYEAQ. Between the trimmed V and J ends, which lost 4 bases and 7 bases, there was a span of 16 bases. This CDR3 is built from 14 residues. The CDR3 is CASSSGDTYGGYTF. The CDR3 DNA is TGTGCCAGCAGCTCCGGAGATACGTATGGTGGCTACACCTTC.

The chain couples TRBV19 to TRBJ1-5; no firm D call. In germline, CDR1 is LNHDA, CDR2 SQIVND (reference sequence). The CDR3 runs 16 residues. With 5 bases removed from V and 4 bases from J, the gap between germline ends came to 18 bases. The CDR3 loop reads CASSSTWSVLNQPQHF. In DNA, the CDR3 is TGTGCCAGTAGTTCTACGTGGAGCGTCCTAAATCAGCCCCAGCATTTT.

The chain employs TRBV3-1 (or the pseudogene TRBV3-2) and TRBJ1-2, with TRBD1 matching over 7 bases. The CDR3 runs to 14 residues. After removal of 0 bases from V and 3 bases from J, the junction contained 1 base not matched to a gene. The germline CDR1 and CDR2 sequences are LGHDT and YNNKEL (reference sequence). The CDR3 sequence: CASSQDRGDYGYTF. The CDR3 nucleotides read TGTGCCAGCAGCCAAGACAGGGGGGACTATGGCTACACCTTC.

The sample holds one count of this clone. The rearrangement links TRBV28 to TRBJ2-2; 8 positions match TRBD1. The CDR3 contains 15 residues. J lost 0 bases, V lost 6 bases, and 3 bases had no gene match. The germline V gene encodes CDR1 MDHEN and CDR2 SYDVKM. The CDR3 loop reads CASSPGGANTGELFF. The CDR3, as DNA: TGTGCCAGCAGCCCAGGGGGCGCGAACACCGGGGAGCTGTTTTTT.

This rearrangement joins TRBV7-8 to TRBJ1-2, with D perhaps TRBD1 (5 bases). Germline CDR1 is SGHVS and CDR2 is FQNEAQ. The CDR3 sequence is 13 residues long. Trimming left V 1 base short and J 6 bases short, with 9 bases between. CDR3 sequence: CASSLGTNHGYTF. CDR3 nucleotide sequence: TGTGCCAGCAGCTTAGGGACAAACCATGGCTACACCTTC.

For the CDR3, the DNA is TGCGCCAGCAGCTGGGGGGACAGGGTTTCGAACACTGAAGCTTTCTTT. This encodes CASSWGDRVSNTEAFF. The gene calls are TRBV5-1 and TRBJ1-1; 9 bases line up with TRBD1. Germline CDR1 is SGHRS and CDR2 is YFSETQ. V gave up 3 bases and J gave up 1 base; unmatched junction bases: 7. The CDR3 covers 16 residues.

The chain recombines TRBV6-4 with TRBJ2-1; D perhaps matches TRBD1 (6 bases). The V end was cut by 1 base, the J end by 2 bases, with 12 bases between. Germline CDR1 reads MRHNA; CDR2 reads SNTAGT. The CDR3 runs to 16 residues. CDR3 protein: CASSDFQRGTYNEQFF. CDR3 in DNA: TGTGCCAGCAGTGACTTTCAGAGGGGGACCTACAATGAGCAGTTCTTC.